Given below is one TCR beta chain in context. The target antigen is unknown. The CDR3 runs to 16 residues. Germline CDR1 and CDR2: DFQATT and SNEGSKA (reference sequence). The ends lost 1 base at V and 9 bases at J; junction bases unmatched: 11. The data belong to a study of identical twins. Each CDR3 protein gets one entry after TCRdb re-called the 5' RACE reads with MiXCR. The repertoire holds some 500,000 distinct CDR3 sequences, with around 20% as singletons. Whole-study findings and limits: Excess sharing between twins was weaker in beta out-of-frame sequences. Rather than following the same donors, the conclusions depended on cross-sectional statistical analysis.

A further study also used this sample, focusing on T cells expressing NK-cell markers. Per that study: As a fraction of CD8+ T cells, dominant NKG2C+ clonotypes reached about 1.0-7.0% in over 5 donors.

The receptor was derived from a young woman in good health. This chain connects TRBV20-1 to TRBJ2-3, with 12 nucleotides matching TRBD2. The specimen was CD4+ T cells sorted from blood. The CDR3, as DNA: TGCAGTGCTAGAGGCCCCACTAGCGGGGGGCAGGAGACGCAGTATTTT. It codes for CSARGPTSGGQETQYF.